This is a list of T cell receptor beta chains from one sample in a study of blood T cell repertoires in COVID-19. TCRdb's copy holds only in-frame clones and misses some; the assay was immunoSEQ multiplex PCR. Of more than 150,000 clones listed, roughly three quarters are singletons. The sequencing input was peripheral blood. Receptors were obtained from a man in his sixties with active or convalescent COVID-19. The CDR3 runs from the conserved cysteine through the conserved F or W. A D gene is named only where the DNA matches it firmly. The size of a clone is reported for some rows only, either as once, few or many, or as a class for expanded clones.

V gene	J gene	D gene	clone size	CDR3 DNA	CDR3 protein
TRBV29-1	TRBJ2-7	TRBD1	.	TGCAGCGCCGGGACAGAGAACTACGAGCAGTACTTC	CSAGTENYEQYF
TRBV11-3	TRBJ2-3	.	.	TGTGCCAGCAGCTCAGGGGCCGGGGGGAGCACAGATACGCAGTATTTT	CASSSGAGGSTDTQYF
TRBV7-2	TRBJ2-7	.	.	TGTGCCAGCAGCTTAGCGGGCGAGTTCGGCGAGCAGTACTTC	CASSLAGEFGEQYF
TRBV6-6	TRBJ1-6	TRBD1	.	TGTGCCAGCAGTTACGAGGACAGGCCGCATTCACTTCGCCTCCACTTT	CASSYEDRPHSLRLHF
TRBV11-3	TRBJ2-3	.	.	TGTGCCAGCAGCTCAACATTAGCGGACGGCACAGATACGCAGTATTTT	CASSSTLADGTDTQYF
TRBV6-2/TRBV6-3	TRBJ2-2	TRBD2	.	TGTGCCAGCAGTTCAGGACTAGGCGTCACCGGGGAGCTGTTTTTT	CASSSGLGVTGELFF
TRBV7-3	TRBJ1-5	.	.	TGTGCCAGCAGCTCCCCGGCAGGGCGAAATCAGCCCCAGCATTTT	CASSSPAGRNQPQHF
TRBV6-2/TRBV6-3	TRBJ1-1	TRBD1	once	TGTGCCAGCAGTTACTTGACAGGGAGTGAAGCTTTCTTT	CASSYLTGSEAFF
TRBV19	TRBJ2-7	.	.	TGTGCCAGTAGTAACCGAGGGGGTTATGACGAGCAGTACTTC	CASSNRGGYDEQYF
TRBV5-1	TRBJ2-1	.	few	TGCGCCAGCAGCGACAGGACTAGTGCCAATGAGCAGTTCTTC	CASSDRTSANEQFF
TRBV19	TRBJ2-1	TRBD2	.	TGTGCCAGTAGTATACTAGCGGGACAATCCTACAATGAGCAGTTCTTC	CASSILAGQSYNEQFF
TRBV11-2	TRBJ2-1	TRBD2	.	TGTGCCAGCAGCTTAGCAACTAGCGGGATCGGTGAGCAGTTCTTC	CASSLATSGIGEQFF
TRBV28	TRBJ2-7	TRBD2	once	TGTGCCAGCAGACCTACTAGCGGGGATTCCTACGAGCAGTACTTC	CASRPTSGDSYEQYF
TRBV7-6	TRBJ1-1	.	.	TGTGCCAGCACGGGTGTCGGGAACACTGAAGCTTTCTTT	CASTGVGNTEAFF
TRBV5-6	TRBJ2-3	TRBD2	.	TGTGCCAGCAGCTTCTTGGGGGAGGGAAGAGATACGCAGTATTTT	CASSFLGEGRDTQYF
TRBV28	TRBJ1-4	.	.	TGTGCCAGCACCTTTGCCGGGTCCTATGAAAAACTGTTTTTT	CASTFAGSYEKLFF
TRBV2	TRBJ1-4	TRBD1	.	TGTGCCAGCAGGACAGACAGGGGTGAAAAACTGTTTTTT	CASRTDRGEKLFF
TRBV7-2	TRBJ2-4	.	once	TGTGCCAGCAGCTTAAGGCGGGGCAAAAACATTCAGTACTTC	CASSLRRGKNIQYF
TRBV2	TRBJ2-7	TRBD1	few	TGTGCCAGCAACTCCGGGACAGACCCCTACGAGCAGTACTTC	CASNSGTDPYEQYF
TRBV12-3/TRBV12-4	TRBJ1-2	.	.	TGTGCCAGCACCCTGGACAAAACGAGGGGCTACACCTTC	CASTLDKTRGYTF
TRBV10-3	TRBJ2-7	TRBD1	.	TGTGCCATCAGTGGCCCGGGACAGGGGGCTTGGGAGCAGTACTTC	CAISGPGQGAWEQYF
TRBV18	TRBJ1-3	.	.	TGTGCCAGCTCGCTCTTTGGAGTCTTGGGAGACACCATATATTTT	CASSLFGVLGDTIYF
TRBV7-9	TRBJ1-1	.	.	TGTGCCAGCAGCTTGGACAGTTCTTCGAACACTGAAGCTTTCTTT	CASSLDSSSNTEAFF
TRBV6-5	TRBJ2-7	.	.	TGTGCCAGCAGTCCCACTAGAAGGTACGAGCAGTACTTC	CASSPTRRYEQYF
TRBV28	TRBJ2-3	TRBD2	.	TGTGCCAGCAGTTTACCCGGAGGAGCGGGAGTGGCAGATACGCAGTATTTT	CASSLPGGAGVADTQYF
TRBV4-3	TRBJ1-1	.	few	TGCGCCAGCAGCCCCATGCGGGGGGATGAAGCTTTCTTT	CASSPMRGDEAFF
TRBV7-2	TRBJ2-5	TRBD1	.	TGTGCCAGCAGCTTCGCTGGGACAGGGTCTGGCTCGGAGACCCAGTACTTC	CASSFAGTGSGSETQYF
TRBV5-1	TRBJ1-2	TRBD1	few	TGCGCCAGCAGCCCAACAGGGGGCGCAGGCTATGGCTACACCTTC	CASSPTGGAGYGYTF
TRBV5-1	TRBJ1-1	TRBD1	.	TGCGCCAGCAGCTTGGAGGACAGGAGCACTGAAGCTTTCTTT	CASSLEDRSTEAFF
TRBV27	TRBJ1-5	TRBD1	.	TGTGCCAGCAGCCAGGGACAGGGCTCTCAGCCCCAGCATTTT	CASSQGQGSQPQHF
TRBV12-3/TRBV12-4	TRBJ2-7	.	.	TGTGCCAGCAGTTTCTCCCAGTCCTACGAGCAGTACTTC	CASSFSQSYEQYF
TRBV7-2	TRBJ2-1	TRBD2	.	TGTGCCAGCAACTTAGCGGGAGGGAACAATGAGCAGTTCTTC	CASNLAGGNNEQFF